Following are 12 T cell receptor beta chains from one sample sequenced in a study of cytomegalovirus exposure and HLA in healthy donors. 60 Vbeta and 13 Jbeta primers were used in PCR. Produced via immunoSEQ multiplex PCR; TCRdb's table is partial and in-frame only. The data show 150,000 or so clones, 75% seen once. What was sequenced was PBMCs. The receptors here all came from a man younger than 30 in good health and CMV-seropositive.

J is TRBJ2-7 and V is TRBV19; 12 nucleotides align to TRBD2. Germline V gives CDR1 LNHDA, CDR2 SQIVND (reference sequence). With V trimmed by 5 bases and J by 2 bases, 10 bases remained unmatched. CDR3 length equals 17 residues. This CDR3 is CASSEASGRASAYEQYF. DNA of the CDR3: TGTGCCAGTAGTGAAGCTAGCGGGAGGGCTTCGGCCTACGAGCAGTACTTC.

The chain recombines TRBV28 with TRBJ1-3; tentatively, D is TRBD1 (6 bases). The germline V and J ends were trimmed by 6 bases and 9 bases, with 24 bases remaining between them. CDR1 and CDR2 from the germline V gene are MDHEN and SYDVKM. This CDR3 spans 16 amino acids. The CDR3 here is CASSENWGRRITTIYF. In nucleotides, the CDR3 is TGTGCCAGCAGCGAGAACTGGGGGCGGCGTATTACCACCATATATTTT. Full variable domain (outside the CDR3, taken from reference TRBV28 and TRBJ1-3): DVKVTQSSRYLVKRTGEKVFLECVQDMDHENMFWYRQDPGLGLRLIYFSYDVKMKEKGDIPEGYSVSREKKERFSLILESASTNQTSMYLCASSENWGRRITTIYFGEGSWLTVV.

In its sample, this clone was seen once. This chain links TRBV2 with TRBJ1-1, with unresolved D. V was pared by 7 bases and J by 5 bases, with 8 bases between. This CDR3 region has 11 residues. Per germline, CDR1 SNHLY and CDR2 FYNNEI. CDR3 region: CASIDSTEAFF. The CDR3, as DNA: TGTGCCAGCATCGACTCGACTGAAGCTTTCTTT.

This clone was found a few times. In nucleotides, the CDR3 is TGTGCCAGCAGCCCGACAGAGGGGGAAAGAGGCTACACCTTC. Protein product: CASSPTEGERGYTF. The chain joins TRBV7-8 to TRBJ1-2; TRBD1 is a possible D gene (6 bases). Germline V lookup: CDR1 SGHVS, CDR2 FQNEAQ. CDR3 size: 14 residues. Trimming removed 5 bases at V and 8 bases at J, with 18 bases between.

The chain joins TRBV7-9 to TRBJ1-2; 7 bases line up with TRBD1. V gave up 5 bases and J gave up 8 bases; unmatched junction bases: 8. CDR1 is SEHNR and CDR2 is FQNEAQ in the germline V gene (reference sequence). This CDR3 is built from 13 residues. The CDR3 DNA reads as TGTGCCAGCAGCCGATTAGGACAGGTCGGCTACACCTTC. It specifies CASSRLGQVGYTF.

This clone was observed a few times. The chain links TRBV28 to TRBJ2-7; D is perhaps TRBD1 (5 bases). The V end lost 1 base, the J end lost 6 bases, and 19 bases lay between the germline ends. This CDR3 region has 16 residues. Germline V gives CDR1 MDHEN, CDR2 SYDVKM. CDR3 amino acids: CASSLLDPGRVSEQYF. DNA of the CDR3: TGTGCCAGCAGTTTATTAGATCCGGGCAGGGTGAGCGAGCAGTACTTC.

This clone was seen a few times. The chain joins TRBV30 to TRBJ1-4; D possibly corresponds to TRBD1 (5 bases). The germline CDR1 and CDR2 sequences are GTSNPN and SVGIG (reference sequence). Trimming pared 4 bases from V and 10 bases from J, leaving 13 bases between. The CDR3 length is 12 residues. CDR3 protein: CAWTSGGGKLFF. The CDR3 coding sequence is TGTGCCTGGACCAGCGGCGGGGGAAAACTGTTTTTT.

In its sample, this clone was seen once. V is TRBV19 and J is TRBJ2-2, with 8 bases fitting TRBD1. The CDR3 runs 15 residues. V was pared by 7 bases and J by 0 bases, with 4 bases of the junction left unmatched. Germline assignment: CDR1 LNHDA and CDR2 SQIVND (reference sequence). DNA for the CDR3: TGTGCCAGTATGGGGGACAGGTCGAACACCGGGGAGCTGTTTTTT. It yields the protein CASMGDRSNTGELFF.

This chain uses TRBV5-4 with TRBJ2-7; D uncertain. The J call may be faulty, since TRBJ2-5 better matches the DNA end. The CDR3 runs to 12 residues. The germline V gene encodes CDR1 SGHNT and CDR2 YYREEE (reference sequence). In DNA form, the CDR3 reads TGTGCCAGCAGCTTGGAGGGAGAGACCCAGTACTTC. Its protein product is CASSLEGETQYF.

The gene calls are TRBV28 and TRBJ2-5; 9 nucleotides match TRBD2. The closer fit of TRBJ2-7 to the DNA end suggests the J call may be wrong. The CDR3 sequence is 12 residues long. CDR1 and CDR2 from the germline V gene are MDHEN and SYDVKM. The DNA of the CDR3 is TGTGCCAGCAGACTAGCGGGCTACGAGCAGTACTTC. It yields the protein CASRLAGYEQYF.

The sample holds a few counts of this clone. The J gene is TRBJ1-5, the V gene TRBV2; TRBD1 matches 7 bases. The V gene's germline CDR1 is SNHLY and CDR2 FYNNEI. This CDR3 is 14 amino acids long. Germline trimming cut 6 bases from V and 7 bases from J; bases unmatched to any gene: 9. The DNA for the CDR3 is TGTGCCAGCAGGGACCGACAGGGAAGCCAGCCCCAGCATTTT. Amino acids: CASRDRQGSQPQHF.

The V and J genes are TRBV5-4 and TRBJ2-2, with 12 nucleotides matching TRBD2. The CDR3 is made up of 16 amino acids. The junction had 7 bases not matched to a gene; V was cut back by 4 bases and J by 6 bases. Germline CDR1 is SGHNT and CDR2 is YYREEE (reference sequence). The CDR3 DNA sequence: TGTGCCAGCAGCCCTAGGACTAGCGGGATATCCGGGGAGCTGTTTTTT. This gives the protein CASSPRTSGISGELFF.